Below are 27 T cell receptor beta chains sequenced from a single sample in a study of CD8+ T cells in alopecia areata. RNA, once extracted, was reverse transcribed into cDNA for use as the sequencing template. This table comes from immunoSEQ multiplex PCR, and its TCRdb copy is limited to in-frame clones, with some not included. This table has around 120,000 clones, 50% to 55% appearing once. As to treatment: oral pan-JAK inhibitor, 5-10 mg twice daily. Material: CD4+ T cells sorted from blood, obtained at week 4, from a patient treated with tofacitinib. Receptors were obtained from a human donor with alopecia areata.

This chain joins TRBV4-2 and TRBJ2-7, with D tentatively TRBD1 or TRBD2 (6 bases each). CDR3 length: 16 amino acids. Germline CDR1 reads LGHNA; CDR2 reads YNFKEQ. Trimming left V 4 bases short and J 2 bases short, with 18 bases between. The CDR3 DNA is TGTGCCAGCAGCCCGTCCATCGCCGGGGGCACCTACGAGCAGTACTTC. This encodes CASSPSIAGGTYEQYF.

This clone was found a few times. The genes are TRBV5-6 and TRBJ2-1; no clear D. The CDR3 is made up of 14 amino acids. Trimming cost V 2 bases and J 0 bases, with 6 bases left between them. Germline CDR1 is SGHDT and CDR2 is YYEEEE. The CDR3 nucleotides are TGTGCCAGCAGCTTCGCATACTCCTACAATGAGCAGTTCTTC. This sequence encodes CASSFAYSYNEQFF. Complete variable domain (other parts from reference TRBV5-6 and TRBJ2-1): DAGVTQSPTHLIKTRGQQVTLRCSPKSGHDTVSWYQQALGQGPQFIFQYYEEEERQRGNFPDRFSGHQFPNYSSELNVNALLLGDSALYLCASSFAYSYNEQFFGPGTRLTVL.

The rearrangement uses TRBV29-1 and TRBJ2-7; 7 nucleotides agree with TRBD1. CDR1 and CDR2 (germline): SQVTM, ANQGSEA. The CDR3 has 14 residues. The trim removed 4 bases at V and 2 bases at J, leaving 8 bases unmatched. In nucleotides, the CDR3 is TGCAGCGTTGCCGGGACAGTGACCCCCTACGAGCAGTACTTC. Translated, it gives CSVAGTVTPYEQYF.

The CDR3 region is CASSLGGTQWGLFYEQYF. CDR3 in DNA: TGTGCCAGCAGCTTAGGAGGTACGCAGTGGGGATTGTTCTACGAGCAGTACTTC. The chain links TRBV7-2 to TRBJ2-7; D gene unclear. The CDR3 totals 18 residues. In germline, CDR1 is SGHTA, CDR2 FQGNSA. The V and J ends lost 1 base and 3 bases respectively, with 22 bases between them.

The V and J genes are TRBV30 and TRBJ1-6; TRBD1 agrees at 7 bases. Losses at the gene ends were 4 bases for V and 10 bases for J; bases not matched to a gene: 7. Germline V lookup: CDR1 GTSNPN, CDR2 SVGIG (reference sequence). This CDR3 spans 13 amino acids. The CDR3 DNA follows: TGTGCCTGGAACCGACAGGGAGGCTCACCCCTCCACTTT. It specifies CAWNRQGGSPLHF.

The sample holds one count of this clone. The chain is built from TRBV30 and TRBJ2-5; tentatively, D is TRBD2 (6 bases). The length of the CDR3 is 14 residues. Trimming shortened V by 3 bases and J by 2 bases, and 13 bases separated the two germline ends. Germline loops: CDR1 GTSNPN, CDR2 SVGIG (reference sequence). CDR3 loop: CAWRKRGEQETQYF. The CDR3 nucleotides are TGTGCCTGGAGGAAGCGCGGGGAACAAGAGACCCAGTACTTC.

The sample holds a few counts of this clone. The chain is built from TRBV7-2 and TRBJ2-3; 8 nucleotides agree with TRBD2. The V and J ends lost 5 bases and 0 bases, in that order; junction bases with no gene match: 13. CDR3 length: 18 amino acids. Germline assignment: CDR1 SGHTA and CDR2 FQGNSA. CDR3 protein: CASSPPSGSFLSTDTQYF. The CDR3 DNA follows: TGTGCCAGCAGCCCTCCCAGCGGGAGCTTCCTTAGCACAGATACGCAGTATTTT.

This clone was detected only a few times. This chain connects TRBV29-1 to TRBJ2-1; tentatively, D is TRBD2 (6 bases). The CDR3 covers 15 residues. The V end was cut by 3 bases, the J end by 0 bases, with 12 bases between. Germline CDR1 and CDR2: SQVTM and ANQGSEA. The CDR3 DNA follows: TGCAGCGTTGAGGGGACTCAAAACTCCTACAATGAGCAGTTCTTC. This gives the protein CSVEGTQNSYNEQFF.

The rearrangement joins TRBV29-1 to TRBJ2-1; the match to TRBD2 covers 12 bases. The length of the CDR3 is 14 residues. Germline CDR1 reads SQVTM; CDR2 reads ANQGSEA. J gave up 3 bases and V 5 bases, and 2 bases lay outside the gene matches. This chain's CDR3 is CSVRTSGDYNEQFF. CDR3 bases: TGCAGCGTTCGGACTAGCGGGGACTACAATGAGCAGTTCTTC.

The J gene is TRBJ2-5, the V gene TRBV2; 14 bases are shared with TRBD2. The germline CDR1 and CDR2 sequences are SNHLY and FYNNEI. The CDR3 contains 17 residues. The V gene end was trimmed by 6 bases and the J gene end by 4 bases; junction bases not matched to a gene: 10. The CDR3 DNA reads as TGTGCCAGCAGCGCCGGGACTAGCGGGAGTCGTACAGAGACCCAGTACTTC. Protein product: CASSAGTSGSRTETQYF.

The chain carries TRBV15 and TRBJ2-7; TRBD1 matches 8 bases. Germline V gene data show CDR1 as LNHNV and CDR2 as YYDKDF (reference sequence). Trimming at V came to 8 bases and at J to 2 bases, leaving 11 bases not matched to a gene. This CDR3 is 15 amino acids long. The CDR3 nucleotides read TGTGCCACCGATGAGGGGCAGGGGGCAGCCTACGAGCAGTACTTC. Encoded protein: CATDEGQGAAYEQYF.

The chain's CDR3 is CAWSAGGARGANYGYTF. The CDR3 DNA reads TGTGCCTGGAGTGCCGGGGGGGCAAGAGGAGCTAACTATGGCTACACCTTC. The chain recombines TRBV30 with TRBJ1-2; tentatively, D is TRBD1 (6 bases). CDR3 length equals 17 residues. Deletions cut 1 base from V and 0 bases from J, with 18 bases between. Germline values: CDR1 GTSNPN, CDR2 SVGIG (reference sequence).

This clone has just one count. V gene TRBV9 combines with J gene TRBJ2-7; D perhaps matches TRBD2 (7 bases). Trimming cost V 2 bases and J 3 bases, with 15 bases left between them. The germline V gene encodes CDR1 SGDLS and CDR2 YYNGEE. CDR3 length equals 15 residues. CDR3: CASSVQDGGRYEQYF. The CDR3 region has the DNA TGTGCCAGCAGCGTCCAAGACGGGGGGCGCTACGAGCAGTACTTC.

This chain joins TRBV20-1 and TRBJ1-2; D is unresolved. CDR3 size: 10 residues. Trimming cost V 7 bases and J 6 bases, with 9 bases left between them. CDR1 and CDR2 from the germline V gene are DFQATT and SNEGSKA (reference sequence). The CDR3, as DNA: TGCAGTGTTAGCTTCGATGGCTACACCTTC. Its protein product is CSVSFDGYTF.

CDR3 loop: CASSYGRGSNQPQHF. Written as DNA, the CDR3 is TGTGCCAGCAGTTACGGGAGGGGTAGCAATCAGCCCCAGCATTTT. The V call is TRBV6-5, the J call TRBJ1-5; possibly TRBD1 for D (5 bases). Germline V gene sequence: CDR1 MNHEY, CDR2 SVGAGI. With 2 bases removed from V and 0 bases from J, the gap between germline ends came to 8 bases. The CDR3 has 15 amino acids.

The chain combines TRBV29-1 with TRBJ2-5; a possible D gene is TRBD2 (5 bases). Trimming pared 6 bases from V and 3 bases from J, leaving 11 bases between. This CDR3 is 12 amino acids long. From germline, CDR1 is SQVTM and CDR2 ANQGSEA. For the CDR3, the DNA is TGCAGCGTCTCACAACTAGAAGAGACCCAGTACTTC. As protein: CSVSQLEETQYF. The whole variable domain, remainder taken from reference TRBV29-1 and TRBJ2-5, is SAVISQKPSRDICQRGTSLTIQCQVDSQVTMMFWYRQQPGQSLTLIATANQGSEATYESGFVIDKFPISRPNLTFSTLTVSNMSPEDSSIYLCSVSQLEETQYFGPGTRLLVL.

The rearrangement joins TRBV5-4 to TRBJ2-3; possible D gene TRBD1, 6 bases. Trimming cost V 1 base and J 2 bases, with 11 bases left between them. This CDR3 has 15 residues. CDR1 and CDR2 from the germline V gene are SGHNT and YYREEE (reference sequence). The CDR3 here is CASSLWQGSTDTQYF. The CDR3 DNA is TGTGCCAGCAGCTTGTGGCAGGGGTCCACAGATACGCAGTATTTT.

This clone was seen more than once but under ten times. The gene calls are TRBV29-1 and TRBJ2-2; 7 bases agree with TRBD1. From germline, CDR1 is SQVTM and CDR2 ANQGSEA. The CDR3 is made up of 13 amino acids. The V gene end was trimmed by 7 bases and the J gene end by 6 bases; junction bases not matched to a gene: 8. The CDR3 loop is CSADRADAGELFF. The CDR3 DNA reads TGCAGCGCCGACAGGGCCGACGCCGGGGAGCTGTTTTTT.

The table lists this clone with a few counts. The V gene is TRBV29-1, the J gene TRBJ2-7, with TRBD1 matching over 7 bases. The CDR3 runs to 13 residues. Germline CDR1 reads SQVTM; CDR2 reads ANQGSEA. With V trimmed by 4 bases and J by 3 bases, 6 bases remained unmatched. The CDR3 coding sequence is TGCAGCGTTGGACAGGGCCCTATCTACGAGCAGTACTTC. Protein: CSVGQGPIYEQYF.

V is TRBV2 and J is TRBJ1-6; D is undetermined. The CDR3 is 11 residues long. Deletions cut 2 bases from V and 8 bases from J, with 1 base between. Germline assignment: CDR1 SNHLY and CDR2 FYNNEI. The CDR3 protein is CASSEYSPLHF. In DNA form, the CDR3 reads TGTGCCAGCAGTGAATATTCACCCCTCCACTTT.

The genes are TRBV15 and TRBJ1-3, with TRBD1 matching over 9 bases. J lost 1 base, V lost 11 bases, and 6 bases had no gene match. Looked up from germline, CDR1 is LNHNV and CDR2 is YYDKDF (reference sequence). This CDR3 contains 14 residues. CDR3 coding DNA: TGTGCCTCTAACAGGGGGCTTTCTGGAAACACCATATATTTT. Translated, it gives CASNRGLSGNTIYF. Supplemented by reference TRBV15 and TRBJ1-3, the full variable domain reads DAMVIQNPRYQVTQFGKPVTLSCSQTLNHNVMYWYQQKSSQAPKLLFHYYDKDFNNEADTPDNFQSRRPNTSFCFLDIRSPGLGDTAMYLCASNRGLSGNTIYFGEGSWLTVV.

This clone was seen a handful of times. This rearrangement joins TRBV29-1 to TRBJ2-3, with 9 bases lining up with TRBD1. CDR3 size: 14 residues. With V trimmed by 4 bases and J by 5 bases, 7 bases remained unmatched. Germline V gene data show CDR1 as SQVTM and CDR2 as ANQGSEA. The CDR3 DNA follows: TGCAGCGTTGGGGACAGGGTCATTGGAGATACGCAGTATTTT. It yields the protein CSVGDRVIGDTQYF.

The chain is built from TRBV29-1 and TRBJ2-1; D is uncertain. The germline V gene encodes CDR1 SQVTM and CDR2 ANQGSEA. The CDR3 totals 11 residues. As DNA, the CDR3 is TGCAGTTCCACCTCCTACAATGAGCAGTTCTTC. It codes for CSSTSYNEQFF.

CDR3 nucleotide sequence: TGTGCCAGCAGTTTATTGACCAGCACCGGGGAGACCCAGTACTTC. Translated: CASSLLTSTGETQYF. The V call is TRBV27, the J call TRBJ2-5; D unresolved. Trimming pared 1 base from V and 5 bases from J, leaving 14 bases between. The germline gives CDR1 MNHEY, CDR2 SMNVEV (reference sequence). This CDR3 spans 15 amino acids.

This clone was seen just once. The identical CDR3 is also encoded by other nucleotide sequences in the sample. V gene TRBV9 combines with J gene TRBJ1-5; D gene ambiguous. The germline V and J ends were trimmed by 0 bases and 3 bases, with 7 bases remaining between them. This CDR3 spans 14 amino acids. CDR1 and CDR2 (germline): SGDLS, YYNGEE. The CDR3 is CASSVGTDNQPQHF. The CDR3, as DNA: TGTGCCAGCAGCGTAGGGACGGACAATCAGCCCCAGCATTTT.

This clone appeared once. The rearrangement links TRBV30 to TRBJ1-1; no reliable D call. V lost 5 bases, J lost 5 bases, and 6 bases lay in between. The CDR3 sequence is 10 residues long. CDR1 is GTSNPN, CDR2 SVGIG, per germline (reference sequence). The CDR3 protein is CAWEWTEAFF. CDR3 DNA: TGTGCCTGGGAGTGGACTGAAGCTTTCTTT.

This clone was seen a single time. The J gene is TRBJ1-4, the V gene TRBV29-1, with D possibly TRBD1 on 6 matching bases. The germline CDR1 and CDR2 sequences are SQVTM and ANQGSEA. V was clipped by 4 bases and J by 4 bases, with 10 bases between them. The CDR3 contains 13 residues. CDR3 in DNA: TGCAGCGTTGGGATGGACAGTAATGAAAAACTGTTTTTT. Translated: CSVGMDSNEKLFF.